This paragraph reports one T cell receptor (beta chain). The antigen is unknown. TCRdb processed the reads anew with MiXCR; each CDR3 protein has one entry. The table shows roughly 220,000 distinct CDR3 sequences, with about 40% occurring only once. The sample belongs to a study of T cell repertoires in cytomegalovirus infection. Notes on the study in general: Across the ex vivo response, the dominant clonotypes were HLA-C-restricted CMV-specific TCR beta clonotypes.

Germline CDR1 is MDHEN and CDR2 is SYDVKM. Trimming shortened V by 5 bases and J by 5 bases, and 19 bases separated the two germline ends. The CDR3 runs to 15 residues. Sequencing used CD8+ T cells from cultured PBMCs, obtained from culture after CMV antigen stimulation. The origin of this receptor is a human donor in good health (CMV status not recorded). Some clones in this sample may be carry-over from other donors' samples. J is TRBJ2-7 and V is TRBV28; no firm D call. CDR3 sequence reads: CASSPTGSRVHEQYF. CDR3 coding DNA: TGTGCCAGCAGTCCTACGGGCAGCCGAGTGCACGAGCAGTACTTC.